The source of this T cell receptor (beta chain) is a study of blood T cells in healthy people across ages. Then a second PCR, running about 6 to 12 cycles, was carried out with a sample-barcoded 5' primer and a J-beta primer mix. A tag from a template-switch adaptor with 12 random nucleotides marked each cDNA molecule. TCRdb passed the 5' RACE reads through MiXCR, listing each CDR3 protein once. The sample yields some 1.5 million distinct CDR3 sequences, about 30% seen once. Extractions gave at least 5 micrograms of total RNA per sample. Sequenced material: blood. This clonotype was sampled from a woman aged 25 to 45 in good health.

The CDR3 region is CASSPRPINTEAFF. CDR3 nucleotides: TGCGCCAGCAGCCCCCGACCGATCAACACTGAAGCTTTCTTT. The genes are TRBV4-1 and TRBJ1-1; D gene uncertain. Germline CDR1 and CDR2: MGHRA and YSYEKL. With 4 bases removed from V and 2 bases from J, the gap between germline ends came to 11 bases. This CDR3 comprises 14 residues.